This T cell receptor (beta chain) was observed in a study of T cells in Graves' hyperthyroidism and ophthalmopathy. This clonotype was seen at least ten times. The antigen is not known. General study findings and limits: Stable hyperthyroidism was separated from ophthalmopathy by a model based on 13 V-J features. Peripheral blood also featured most of the thyroid clonotypes expanded above 0.001.

It was around 11 ml of fresh peripheral blood that supplied the PBMCs. Trimming removed 2 bases from V and 3 bases from J; junction bases left unmatched: 4. Germline assignment: CDR1 MNHEY and CDR2 SVGAGI. The CDR3 has 15 residues. Amplification of TCR beta CDR3 regions used RNA as the template. TCR CDR3 regions were first amplified by RT-PCR with HTBI primers. One entry per CDR3 protein, called by TCRdb with MiXCR from the multiplex PCR reads. The sample lists about 420,000 distinct CDR3 sequences; about 15% were seen once. Sequencing was performed on blood. The sequence derives from a woman aged 18-29 years with Graves' hyperthyroidism. This chain connects TRBV6-5 to TRBJ1-2; 9 nucleotides agree with TRBD1. The DNA of the CDR3 is TGTGCCAGCAGTTACCCGGGACAGGGTTACTATGGCTACACCTTC. This encodes CASSYPGQGYYGYTF.